Listed below are T cell receptor beta chains from one sample, sequenced in a study of blood T cell repertoires in COVID-19. Method: immunoSEQ multiplex PCR; TCRdb's copy keeps in-frame clones and lacks some. Among approximately 270,000 clones listed, under 90% were seen once. The sequenced sample consisted of PBMCs or T cells enriched from blood (not recorded which). The receptors were gathered from a man aged 40-49 years who had recovered from COVID-19. CDR3s include the opening cysteine and the closing phenylalanine or tryptophan. D genes are given only for firm matches. Only part of the rows carry a size: once, few, many, or a class if the clone is expanded.

TRBV5-8	NA	TRBJ2-5	NA	TGTGCCAGCAGCCGCCAAGAGACCCAGTACTTC	CASSRQETQYF
TRBV5-1	NA	TRBJ2-1	NA	TGCGCCAGCAGCTTGGGCCTGGAGGATGAGCAGTTCTTC	CASSLGLEDEQFF
TRBV3-1/TRBV3-2	TRBD1	TRBJ2-1	NA	TGTGCCAGCAGCCATCACAGGGGGCTTAATGAGCAGTTCTTC	CASSHHRGLNEQFF
TRBV19	TRBD1	TRBJ2-5	NA	TGTGCCAGTAGTATTGGACAGGGAATATTTTTCGAGACCCAGTACTTC	CASSIGQGIFFETQYF
TRBV12-3/TRBV12-4	NA	TRBJ2-3	NA	TGTGCCAGCAGTTTTGGCCCAGATACGCAGTATTTT	CASSFGPDTQYF
TRBV3-1/TRBV3-2	TRBD2	TRBJ2-7	NA	TGTGCCAGCAGACCCTCTGCGGGGGGGTACGAGCAGTACTTC	CASRPSAGGYEQYF
TRBV10-3	TRBD1	TRBJ2-7	NA	TGTGCCATCAGTGCGGGGTCAGGACAGGGTTCCTACGAGCAGTACTTC	CAISAGSGQGSYEQYF
TRBV11-2	TRBD1	TRBJ1-4	once	TGTGCCAGCAGAACACGGGGACAGGGAGATGAAAAACTGTTTTTT	CASRTRGQGDEKLFF
TRBV6-5	TRBD1	TRBJ2-3	NA	TGTGCCAGCACTCAGGGGGCTCAAGGCACAGATACGCAGTATTTT	CASTQGAQGTDTQYF
TRBV6-2/TRBV6-3	TRBD1	TRBJ1-2	NA	TGTGCCAGCAGCGAACAGGGGCTAGCCTATGGCTACACCTTC	CASSEQGLAYGYTF
TRBV7-6	TRBD1	TRBJ2-1	NA	TGTGCCAGCAGCTTAGGGACAGGGCCTACCAATGAGCAGTTCTTC	CASSLGTGPTNEQFF
TRBV2	TRBD2	TRBJ2-5	NA	TGTGCCAGCAGTCTACTAGCGGGAGCAGAGACCCAGTACTTC	CASSLLAGAETQYF
TRBV3-1/TRBV3-2	TRBD2	TRBJ2-7	NA	TGTGCCAGCAGCACCCCGACTAGCGGGACGTCCTACGAGCAGTACTTC	CASSTPTSGTSYEQYF
TRBV5-6	NA	TRBJ2-3	NA	TGTGCCAGCAGCTCGCTAGCGTTTAGCACAGATACGCAGTATTTT	CASSSLAFSTDTQYF
TRBV3-1/TRBV3-2	TRBD1	TRBJ2-3	NA	TGTGCCAGCAGCCAAGAGGGACAGGGGGCTTTCACAGATACGCAGTATTTT	CASSQEGQGAFTDTQYF
TRBV27	TRBD1	TRBJ1-2	NA	TGTGCCAGCAGGGTCGACAGGGTGACGGGTGGCTACACCTTC	CASRVDRVTGGYTF
TRBV28	NA	TRBJ2-1	NA	TGTGCCAGCAGTTTAACGCTAGCTGACTACAATGAGCAGTTCTTC	CASSLTLADYNEQFF
TRBV18	TRBD2	TRBJ2-1	NA	TGTGCCAGCTCACCACCCTCTAGCGGGGGTACTGAGCAGTTCTTC	CASSPPSSGGTEQFF
TRBV7-6	NA	TRBJ1-2	NA	TGTGCCAGCAGCCCCCTCATCTTACAGGGACCGGACAGAAGAGGCTACACCTTC	CASSPLILQGPDRRGYTF
TRBV15	TRBD1	TRBJ2-7	NA	TGTGCCACCAGCAGAGAAGTTAAGATGGGACAGGGGCATTCCTACGAGCAGTACTTC	CATSREVKMGQGHSYEQYF
TRBV5-1	NA	TRBJ1-3	NA	TGCGCCAGCAGCACCAACCCCCAAGGACAAAGAAACACCATATATTTT	CASSTNPQGQRNTIYF
TRBV3-1/TRBV3-2	NA	TRBJ2-1	NA	TGTGCCAGCAGCCAAGATCCCGATACTTCCTACAATGAGCAGTTCTTC	CASSQDPDTSYNEQFF
TRBV19	NA	TRBJ1-3	NA	TGTGCCAGTAGTATAGCTGGTGGGCCAGCCTCTGGAAACACCATATATTTT	CASSIAGGPASGNTIYF
TRBV25-1	NA	TRBJ1-2	NA	TGTGCCAGCAGTGAAGGGGCGGCCAGCAACTATGGCTACACCTTC	CASSEGAASNYGYTF
TRBV23-1	TRBD1	TRBJ2-7	NA	TGCGCCAGCAGTCACTCGGGACAGAACAAAAATGACGAGCAGTACTTC	CASSHSGQNKNDEQYF
TRBV7-9	NA	TRBJ1-1	NA	TGTGCCAGCAGCGGGTGGGCCCACAGGGATGAAGCTTTCTTT	CASSGWAHRDEAFF
TRBV4-2	NA	TRBJ1-2	NA	TGTGCCAGCAGCCAAACTGGTTCTAACTATGGCTACACCTTC	CASSQTGSNYGYTF
TRBV5-1	TRBD2	TRBJ2-1	NA	TGCGCCAGCAGCCCCCGACTAGCGGGGGACAATGAGCAGTTCTTC	CASSPRLAGDNEQFF
TRBV7-2	TRBD2	TRBJ2-3	NA	TGTGCCAGCAGCTTTCGGGCTAGCGGTAGCACAGATACGCAGTATTTT	CASSFRASGSTDTQYF
TRBV18	TRBD2	TRBJ2-7	NA	TGTGCCAGCTCACCTCGCCTAGCGGCCTCAGGCGGCGACGAGCAGTACTTC	CASSPRLAASGGDEQYF
TRBV7-3	TRBD1	TRBJ2-1	NA	TGTGCCAGCAGCCTGGACAGGGGATACTACAATGAGCAGTTCTTC	CASSLDRGYYNEQFF
TRBV7-3	NA	TRBJ2-2	NA	TGTGCCAGCAGCCTGGACACTGACACCGGGGAGCTGTTTTTT	CASSLDTDTGELFF
TRBV6-1	NA	TRBJ1-4	NA	TGTGCCAGCAGTGAAGACCGAGTTGAAAAACTGTTTTTT	CASSEDRVEKLFF
TRBV7-2	TRBD1	TRBJ1-2	once	TGTGCCAGCAGCTCCGGACAGGGGGCCCCCTTCGACTATGGCTACACCTTC	CASSSGQGAPFDYGYTF
TRBV7-2	TRBD2	TRBJ2-3	many	TGTGCCAGCAGCTTAGGGGTCGGCGGGGGGGTTAACACAGATACGCAGTATTTT	CASSLGVGGGVNTDTQYF
TRBV6-5	TRBD1	TRBJ2-5	NA	TGTGCCAGCAGCTTTACAGGGGAAGAGACCCAGTACTTC	CASSFTGEETQYF
TRBV5-1	TRBD1	TRBJ2-5	NA	TGCGCCAGCAGCTTTGACAGGGGATTAGGTGAGACCCAGTACTTC	CASSFDRGLGETQYF
TRBV5-1	TRBD1	TRBJ1-2	NA	TGCGCCAGCAGCCGGACAGGGGTTTATGGCTACACCTTC	CASSRTGVYGYTF
TRBV7-6	NA	TRBJ2-3	NA	TGTGCCAGCAGCTATGGGCCAGATACGCAGTATTTT	CASSYGPDTQYF
TRBV6-5	NA	TRBJ1-2	NA	TGTGCCAGCAGTTACTCTCGGGACTACACCTATGGCTACACCTTC	CASSYSRDYTYGYTF
TRBV20-1	TRBD2	TRBJ2-7	once	TGCAGTGCTAGTTGGTCTAGCGGTACCTACGAGCAGTACTTC	CSASWSSGTYEQYF
TRBV6-5	NA	TRBJ2-7	NA	TGTGCCAGCAGTAACGGACTAATTGCCTACGAGCAGTACTTC	CASSNGLIAYEQYF
TRBV21-1	NA	TRBJ1-1	NA	TGTGCCAGCAGCAAAGGGGACCTCGACAGGGGGGACGTTCGGCATCCTGAAGCTTTCTTT	CASSKGDLDRGDVRHPEAFF
TRBV19	TRBD1	TRBJ2-2	NA	TGTGCCAGTAGCTGGGACAGAGACACCGGGGAGCTGTTTTTT	CASSWDRDTGELFF
TRBV9	TRBD2	TRBJ2-5	NA	TGTGCCAGCAGCCAAGGGAGGGGAGGGCCCGAGACCCAGTACTTC	CASSQGRGGPETQYF
TRBV27	NA	TRBJ2-7	NA	TGTGCCAGCAGTTCCAACAGGGTCCACGAGCAGTACTTC	CASSSNRVHEQYF
TRBV4-3	NA	TRBJ2-2	few	TGCGCCAGCAGCCAAGATGCGGGCCCCACCGGGGAGCTGTTTTTT	CASSQDAGPTGELFF
TRBV7-8	NA	TRBJ1-1	few	TGTGCCAGCAGCCCCCGTTTAAGGGAGAAAGCTTTCTTT	CASSPRLREKAFF
TRBV7-2	NA	TRBJ1-3	few	TGTGCCAGCAGCTTAGCCGAGGAAAAGGGGTCGGGAAACACCATATATTTT	CASSLAEEKGSGNTIYF
TRBV15	NA	TRBJ2-1	NA	TGTGCCACCAGCAGAGCCTGGGCAGGTGACAATGAGCAGTTCTTC	CATSRAWAGDNEQFF
TRBV7-2	NA	TRBJ2-1	once	TGTGCCAGCAGCTTAGGTCCATCCAATGAGCAGTTCTTC	CASSLGPSNEQFF
TRBV30	TRBD2	TRBJ2-3	NA	TGTGCCTGGAGTCCCGGGACTAGCGGGGTGGCGCAGTATTTT	CAWSPGTSGVAQYF
TRBV24-1	NA	TRBJ2-5	NA	TGTGCCACCGAGATCCAAGAGACCCAGTACTTC	CATEIQETQYF
TRBV27	NA	TRBJ2-1	NA	TGTGCCAGGACGCTCGAGGTCCGGGGTGAGCAGTTCTTC	CARTLEVRGEQFF
TRBV5-8	TRBD1	TRBJ1-6	NA	TGTGCCAGCAGCTGGGGGACAGGGTTTAGTTCACCCCTCCACTTT	CASSWGTGFSSPLHF
TRBV18	NA	TRBJ1-1	NA	TGTGCCAGCTCTTCCAACATCCCGGGAGCAAGTGAAGCTTTCTTT	CASSSNIPGASEAFF
TRBV4-3	NA	TRBJ2-7	NA	TGCGCCAGCAGCCAAGATCCCAGGGAACTCTACGAGCAGTACTTC	CASSQDPRELYEQYF